The source of this T cell receptor beta chain is a study of T cell changes during pregnancy in multiple sclerosis. This clone turned up a few times. Assay: immunoSEQ multiplex PCR; the TCRdb copy retains only in-frame clones and omits some. The sample consists of about 44,000 clones, more than 80% of them appearing once. The source material was CD4+ T cells from peripheral blood mononuclear cells, sampled before pregnancy. The TCR sequence derives from a female donor with multiple sclerosis, enrolled in a pregnancy study.

The CDR3 protein is CAWGQGKGYEQYF. The CDR3 nucleotides are TGTGCCTGGGGACAGGGAAAAGGCTACGAGCAGTACTTC. The chain links TRBV30 to TRBJ2-7; 8 bases map to TRBD1. The V gene end was trimmed by 5 bases and the J gene end by 3 bases; junction bases not matched to a gene: 6. This CDR3 is 13 amino acids long. The germline V gene has CDR1 GTSNPN and CDR2 SVGIG (reference sequence).